The rows below give T cell receptor beta chains drawn from one sample of a study of T cells expressing NK-cell markers. TCRdb derives one entry per CDR3 protein from the 5' RACE reads, leaving out DNA. The specimen's table records 400,000 to 500,000 distinct CDR3 sequences. Sequencing was carried out using blood T cells: a sorted CD56 or NKG2C T cell subset, CD4+ or CD8+ T cells, or bulk PBMC T cells (not recorded which). The receptors were sampled from a woman between 18 and 75 years old in good health. Both conserved end residues are part of each CDR3. Each record gives: J gene, V gene, CDR3 protein.

j_call: TRBJ2-3
v_call: TRBV3-1
cdr3_aa: CASKAGGVTDTQYF

j_call: TRBJ2-1
v_call: TRBV2
cdr3_aa: CASSDRRDPYNEQFF

j_call: TRBJ2-6
v_call: TRBV10-3
cdr3_aa: CAISEWDRVGANVLTF

j_call: TRBJ2-7
v_call: TRBV5-1
cdr3_aa: CASSFGGRFYEQYF

j_call: TRBJ2-1
v_call: TRBV18
cdr3_aa: CASSPEDRGLNEQFF

j_call: TRBJ1-5
v_call: TRBV20-1
cdr3_aa: CSASPGGSTASQPQHF

j_call: TRBJ2-3
v_call: TRBV4-3
cdr3_aa: CASSQGPGGQRGGVDTQYF

j_call: TRBJ2-3
v_call: TRBV7-2
cdr3_aa: CASSWTSGSYTDTQYF

j_call: TRBJ1-4
v_call: TRBV20-1
cdr3_aa: CSARTRDEKLFF

j_call: TRBJ1-4
v_call: TRBV12-3/TRBV12-4
cdr3_aa: CASSPGQVSELFF

j_call: TRBJ1-1
v_call: TRBV10-1
cdr3_aa: CASSESGQMNTEAFF

j_call: TRBJ2-1
v_call: TRBV7-9
cdr3_aa: CASSWSAGNEQFF

j_call: TRBJ1-2
v_call: TRBV20-1
cdr3_aa: CSLIAGGMVIRGYTF

j_call: TRBJ2-7
v_call: TRBV5-1
cdr3_aa: CASSRTSGAYEQYF

j_call: TRBJ2-1
v_call: TRBV12-3/TRBV12-4
cdr3_aa: CASSYTSGVFFEQFF

j_call: TRBJ2-5
v_call: TRBV15
cdr3_aa: CATSRQGQETQYF

j_call: TRBJ2-1
v_call: TRBV7-6
cdr3_aa: CASSLQDRGSYNEQFF

j_call: TRBJ1-1
v_call: TRBV6-5
cdr3_aa: CASSYGRHWNTEAFF

j_call: TRBJ2-3
v_call: TRBV4-3
cdr3_aa: CASSQVLLSTDTQYF

j_call: TRBJ1-5
v_call: TRBV20-1
cdr3_aa: CSAYSGQGANQPQHF

j_call: TRBJ2-1
v_call: TRBV10-3
cdr3_aa: CAIGWDGDEQFF

j_call: TRBJ2-4
v_call: TRBV10-3
cdr3_aa: CAISVGQGVNIQYF

j_call: TRBJ1-1
v_call: TRBV11-2
cdr3_aa: CASSSDWAGAFF

j_call: TRBJ2-7
v_call: TRBV5-6
cdr3_aa: CASSLNFRKEGEQYF

j_call: TRBJ2-5
v_call: TRBV19
cdr3_aa: CASSIVGDLETQYF

j_call: TRBJ1-5
v_call: TRBV5-1
cdr3_aa: CASSPGTGGNQPQHF

j_call: TRBJ1-4
v_call: TRBV4-2
cdr3_aa: CASSQEGATNEKLFF

j_call: TRBJ1-4
v_call: TRBV12-3/TRBV12-4
cdr3_aa: CASNHARSTEKLFF

j_call: TRBJ2-3
v_call: TRBV7-2
cdr3_aa: CASSLAGYGVGGDTQYF

j_call: TRBJ2-1
v_call: TRBV27
cdr3_aa: CASAGWGHEQFF

j_call: TRBJ2-7
v_call: TRBV15
cdr3_aa: CATSPLNPSFEQYF

j_call: TRBJ1-3
v_call: TRBV7-2
cdr3_aa: CASSFMDRARNTIYF

j_call: TRBJ1-1
v_call: TRBV20-1
cdr3_aa: CSAGLGDTEAFF

j_call: TRBJ2-5
v_call: TRBV10-3
cdr3_aa: CAISPSGRDETQYF